What follows are 20 T cell receptor gamma chains derived from one specimen sequenced in a study of Vγ9Vδ2 T cells in congenital toxoplasmosis. Template-switch reverse transcription used TRGC- and TRDC-specific primers together in a single tube. The TRGC primer design covered both constant genes, TRGC1 and TRGC2. TCRdb reran clone calling via CATT on the reads. Here the sample spans over 140 gamma-chain clones, approximately 45% being singletons. The sequenced material came from gamma-delta T cells from blood. Receptors were obtained from a child under 10 years old born to a mother with Toxoplasma gondii infection during pregnancy, either congenitally infected or uninfected (not recorded which).

Notes on this clone: TCRdb assigns this DNA the protein of a much larger clone, which departs from its translation at residue 11; this likely reflects a read error, and the protein shown comes from translating the DNA. The rearrangement joins TRGV4 to TRGJ1 or TRGJ2. The length of the CDR3 is 12 residues. Germline V gives CDR1 EGSTGY, CDR2 YDSYTSSV. The CDR3 DNA sequence: TGTGCCACCTGGGGTCTATATTATAAGAAAATCTTT. This codes for CATWGLYYKKIF.

This clone was observed a handful of times. With only one base between it and a far larger clone, this is likely a read error. The chain combines TRGV9 with TRGJP. CDR1 and CDR2 from the germline V gene are GITISATS and ISYDGTV (reference sequence). The CDR3 contains 16 residues. The CDR3, as DNA: TGTGCCTTGTGGGAGGTGCAAGAGTTGGGCAAAAAAGTCAAGGTATTT. Translated: CALWEVQELGKKVKVF.

This clone appeared a few times. A far larger clone is off by one base, so a read error is likely. Within the sample, other DNA sequences also encode this same CDR3. V is TRGV9 and J is TRGJP. After removal of 4 bases from V and 3 bases from J, the junction contained 3 bases not matched to a gene. Per the germline V gene, CDR1 is GITISATS and CDR2 is ISYDGTV (reference sequence). The length of the CDR3 is 16 residues. Written as DNA, the CDR3 is TGTGCCTTGTGGGAAGTGCAAGAGTTGGGCAAAAAAATCAAGGTATTT. Translating it yields CALWEVQELGKKIKVF.

Note on this clone: A single base is all that separates this from a far larger clone, so a read error is likely. The same CDR3 also results from other DNA sequences found in this sample. The chain carries TRGV9 and TRGJP. The CDR3 covers 15 residues. Germline CDR1 reads GITISATS; CDR2 reads ISYDGTV (reference sequence). CDR3 coding DNA: TGCGCCTTGTGGGAGAAGGAGTTGGGCAAAAAAATCAAGGTATTT. It yields the protein CALWEKELGKKIKVF.

Comment on this clone: A read error likely explains this, since a far larger clone differs by one base. Within the sample, other DNA sequences also encode this same CDR3. The genes are TRGV9 and TRGJP. The CDR3 runs 15 residues. Germline V lookup: CDR1 GITISATS, CDR2 ISYDGTV (reference sequence). The CDR3 spells CALWEVHLGKKIKVF. CDR3 DNA sequence: TGTGCCCTGTGGGAGGTGCATTTGGGCAAAAAAATCAAGGTATTT.

In regard to this clone: It differs at one base from a far larger clone, so likely a read error. The sample holds other DNA sequences that translate to the same CDR3. This rearrangement joins TRGV2 to TRGJP1. CDR3 length: 16 residues. Germline V gene sequence: CDR1 EGSNGY, CDR2 YDSYNSKV. CDR3 sequence: CATWDGPDTTGWFKIF. In DNA form, the CDR3 reads TGCGCCACCTGGGACGGGCCGGATACCACTGGTTGGTTCAAGATATTT.

This clone was seen a few times. This is likely an artifact of a read error, given a far larger clone one base away. The rearrangement links TRGV10 to TRGJP1. TRGV10 is annotated as an ORF whose role is uncertain. This CDR3 contains 14 residues. The CDR3 loop reads CAAWDYTTGWFEIF. The DNA for the CDR3 is TGTGCTGCGTGGGATTATACCACTGGTTGGTTCGAGATATTT.

This clone was counted between two and nine times. With only one base between it and a far larger clone, this is likely a read error. V is TRGV4 and J is TRGJ1 or TRGJ2. The CDR3 totals 13 residues. Germline loops: CDR1 EGSTGY, CDR2 YDSYTSSV. Losses at the gene ends were 0 bases for V and 3 bases for J; bases not matched to a gene: 2. CDR3: CATWDGPYYKKLF. The CDR3 DNA reads TGTGCCACCTGGGATGGGCCTTATTATAAGAAACTCTTT.

In this sample, this clone turned up a few times. A far larger clone is a single base away, which makes a read error likely. The sample carries other DNA sequences with the same CDR3. The V gene is TRGV4, the J gene TRGJ1 or TRGJ2. J gave up 10 bases and V 2 bases, and 23 bases lay outside the gene matches. The CDR3 totals 17 residues. Germline CDR1 is EGSTGY and CDR2 is YDSYTSSV. CDR3 in DNA: TGTGCCACCTGGGATGACCGGGGATATGATTCCCTTACGAAGAAACTCTTT. This encodes CATWDDRGYDSLTKKLF.

A word on this clone: The mismatch at residue 9 between this DNA's translation and the TCRdb protein of a much larger clone likely reflects a read error; the protein shown is translated from the DNA. The V call is TRGV4, the J call TRGJ1 or TRGJ2. This CDR3 has 12 residues. CDR1 EGSTGY and CDR2 YDSYTSSV come from the germline V gene. CDR3 nucleotides: TGTGCCACCTGGGGTCTATATTATGAGAAACTCTTT. Translated, it gives CATWGLYYEKLF.

This clone was detected only a few times. A read error likely explains this, since a far larger clone differs by one base. The gene calls are TRGV9 and TRGJP. The CDR3 contains 13 residues. Germline V gives CDR1 GITISATS, CDR2 ISYDGTV (reference sequence). CDR3 sequence: CALWELGKKNKVF. CDR3 nucleotides: TGTGCCTTGTGGGAGTTGGGCAAAAAAAACAAGGTATTT.

Notes on this clone: Given a far larger clone just one base away, this is likely a sequencing read error. The chain recombines TRGV9 with TRGJP. Germline CDR1 GITISATS, CDR2 ISYDGTV (reference sequence). The CDR3 is 16 amino acids. With 2 bases clipped from V and 9 bases from J, the junction kept 7 bases outside the gene matches. The CDR3 region is CALWEALGLGKKIKVF. The CDR3, as DNA: TGTGCCTTGTGGGAGGCACTCGGGTTGGGCAAAAAAATCAAGGTATTT.

A note on this clone: This likely traces to a read error, being one base from a far larger clone. The same CDR3 also results from other DNA sequences found in this sample. This chain uses TRGV9 with TRGJP. Germline CDR1 reads GITISATS; CDR2 reads ISYDGTV (reference sequence). The CDR3 extends over 16 amino acids. The CDR3 spells CALWETQELGKKIKVF. CDR3 DNA sequence: TGTGCCTTGTGGGAGACGCAAGAGCTGGGCAAAAAAATCAAGGTATTT.

On this clone: A far larger clone is one nucleotide away, so this likely arose from a read error. The gene calls are TRGV4 and TRGJP1. The V and J ends lost 5 bases and 0 bases, in that order; junction bases with no gene match: 9. Germline CDR1 reads EGSTGY; CDR2 reads YDSYTSSV. The CDR3 extends over 16 amino acids. The CDR3 region has the DNA TGTGCCACCTGGGGCGGGCCGGATACCACTGGTTGGTTCAAGATATTT. Translated: CATWGGPDTTGWFKIF.

Notes on this clone: TCRdb has a much larger clone's protein, which differs at residue 4 from the translation of this DNA, likely because of a read error; what is shown is the protein translated from the DNA. V and J are TRGV4 and TRGJ1 or TRGJ2. J was trimmed by 4 bases and V by 9 bases; bases with no gene match: 9. The CDR3 totals 12 residues. Germline V CDR1 and CDR2: EGSTGY, YDSYTSSV. This CDR3 is CATRGLYYKKLF. The CDR3 DNA follows: TGTGCCACCAGGGGTCTATATTATAAGAAACTCTTT.

As to this clone: A single base is all that separates this from a far larger clone, so a read error is likely. The J gene is TRGJ1 or TRGJ2, the V gene TRGV4. Germline CDR1 reads EGSTGY; CDR2 reads YDSYTSSV. The CDR3 is made up of 13 amino acids. The CDR3 DNA reads as TGTGCCACCTGGGATGGGCGTTATTACAAGAAACTCTTT. This encodes CATWDGRYYKKLF.

Turning to this clone: This DNA's translation differs at residue 4 from TCRdb's protein, which comes from a much larger clone; a read error is likely, and the protein shown is translated from the DNA. This chain connects TRGV4 to TRGJ1 or TRGJ2. Germline V lookup: CDR1 EGSTGY, CDR2 YDSYTSSV. V lost 8 bases and J lost 4; bases outside the gene matches: 8. CDR3 length: 12 amino acids. CDR3 sequence reads: CATSGLYYKKLF. The DNA for the CDR3 is TGTGCCACCTCGGGTCTATATTATAAGAAACTCTTT.

A word on this clone: TCRdb's entry gives the protein of a much larger clone, which mismatches this DNA's translation at residue 14, likely from a read error; the protein reported here is translated from the DNA. The chain is built from TRGV9 and TRGJP. Germline CDR1 and CDR2: GITISATS and ISYDGTV (reference sequence). The CDR3 runs to 16 residues. This CDR3 reads CALWEVRELGKKIEVF. CDR3 in DNA: TGTGCCTTGTGGGAGGTGAGAGAGTTGGGCAAAAAAATCGAGGTATTT.

On this clone itself: The TCRdb protein comes from a much larger clone and disagrees with this DNA's translation at residue 11, likely due to a read error; the protein given here is derived from the DNA. The chain uses TRGV9 and TRGJP. The germline V gene has CDR1 GITISATS and CDR2 ISYDGTV (reference sequence). The CDR3 has 13 residues. The CDR3 nucleotides read TGTGCCTTGTGGGAGTTGGGCAAAAAAATCGAGGTATTT. It yields the protein CALWELGKKIEVF.

The table lists this clone with a few counts. A far larger clone is one base from this, pointing to a likely read error. Other DNA sequences in this specimen translate into the identical CDR3. V gene TRGV4 combines with J gene TRGJ1 or TRGJ2. This CDR3 comprises 12 residues. Germline V gene sequence: CDR1 EGSTGY, CDR2 YDSYTSSV. CDR3 residues: CATWGLYYKKLF. The CDR3 nucleotides are TGTGCCACCTGGGGTCTATATTATAAGAAACTGTTT.